Listed below are T cell receptor beta chains from one sample, sequenced in a study of OX40 agonist ivuxolimab in advanced cancers. Measured with immunoSEQ multiplex PCR; TCRdb has only the in-frame clones, and not every one. Of approximately 10,000 clones in the sample, 86% were seen once. Sequencing used CD4+ or CD8+ T cells sorted from blood, obtained in a trial of the OX40 agonist ivuxolimab. The receptors stem from an adult with an advanced solid tumor such as melanoma, head and neck, liver or kidney cancer. CDR3s leave out the opening cysteine and the closing phenylalanine or tryptophan. A D gene is named only where the DNA matches it firmly. Where a row states a size, it is once, few, many or the class of an expanded clone; other rows omit it.

cdr3_aa v_call cdr3_length d_call clone_size
ASSFTSGSGEQF TRBV5-6 12 TRBD2 .
ASKSETQY TRBV28 8 . once
ASSPRPEETQY TRBV13 11 . .
ASSYSGVPTDTQY TRBV6-5 13 . .
ASSYDRGGTEAF TRBV28 12 TRBD1 .
ASSAGQGARADTQY TRBV9 14 TRBD1 .
ASSTPRGLTDTQY TRBV19 13 . .
ASSPTTRHNQPQH TRBV18 13 . once
ASSPLGGGNQPQH TRBV6-5 13 . .
ASSPRFVSGQETQY TRBV27 14 . .
ASRQGGDNQPQH TRBV7-9 12 TRBD1 .
ASSLGWTGGGEKLF TRBV11-1 14 TRBD1 .
ASSMGLAGYNEQF TRBV5-5 13 TRBD2 .
ASSPGTALGQY TRBV27 11 TRBD1 .
ASSLDRGRLDTQY TRBV18 13 TRBD1 .
ASSLVGAAGELF TRBV13 12 . .
ASSLVAGVLDTQY TRBV7-2 13 TRBD2 .
ASSAARAPYEQY TRBV13 12 . .
ASSIGRTGGFYNEQF TRBV19 15 TRBD1 once
ASSLKGNGELF TRBV7-3 11 . .
ASSQGTGGPSGETQY TRBV4-1 15 TRBD2 .
ASRSLKTSGNNEQF TRBV28 14 TRBD2 .
ASSSQGAYGYT TRBV11-1 11 TRBD1 .
AWSAGTGDYGYT TRBV30 12 TRBD1 .
ASSQLAAVGNTIY TRBV4-1 13 . .
ASSVAQAGGEWVTQY TRBV9 15 TRBD2 .
ASSSTSGITGELF TRBV7-9 13 TRBD2 .
ASSFPSGREQF TRBV7-9 11 TRBD2 few
ASSEAHQTGFDEKLF TRBV2 15 TRBD1 .
ASSLGLAGGYTGELF TRBV7-9 15 TRBD2 .
ASSQETGVVSYEQY TRBV4-1 14 TRBD1 .
ASSLEGDANYGYT TRBV7-3 13 . .
ASSWGQTYEQY TRBV7-3 11 TRBD1 .
ASSRSQGLLNEQY TRBV5-1 13 . .
ASSHGLAVTDTQY TRBV7-3 13 TRBD2 once
ASSFVPHEQY TRBV7-9 10 . few
ASSSNQGAPGQPQY TRBV7-9 14 TRBD1 .
ASSAGFRRNQPQH TRBV9 13 . .
ASSEMSGGSNEQF TRBV6-1 13 . .
ASSQVVSGANVLT TRBV4-1 13 . .
ASSQVNRGSGYT TRBV14 12 TRBD1 .
ASSLVAGVTEAF TRBV5-4 12 . few
ASSPGGYEQY TRBV5-6 10 . .
ASSRSDSSYNEQF TRBV6-5 13 . .
ASSLTPSQGREQY TRBV7-3 13 . .
ASSQSGGRMYNEQF TRBV4-2 14 . .
ASSYGALYGYT TRBV6-7 11 . .
ASSSAFYEQY TRBV13 10 . .
ASSRVPATGELF TRBV5-1 12 . few
ASSDSWELGEQF TRBV6-4 12 . .
ARTTPDKVNRRGSLGEF TRBV5-3 17 TRBD2 .
ASGQRAWDTDTQY TRBV6-1 13 . .
ASSLAGGLTGELF TRBV11-2 13 TRBD2 .
ASSYDRGTEAF TRBV6-5 11 TRBD1 .
ASSPGLGYEQY TRBV5-1 11 . .
ASSLGLAAYNEQF TRBV27 13 TRBD2 .
ASSPFGSEAF TRBV28 10 . .
ASSFGSVINTGELF TRBV27 14 . .
ASSVTGEQF TRBV9 9 . .
ASTYDRGNEQF TRBV7-9 11 . .